These T cell receptor beta chains were read from a single sample in a study of T cell repertoires in cytomegalovirus infection. For these receptors, no antigen is known. TCRdb called the reads again in MiXCR, with one record for every CDR3 protein. The sample lists roughly 500,000 distinct CDR3 sequences, more than 30% occurring once. Sequencing used cultured PBMCs, obtained from culture after CMV antigen stimulation. These receptors were taken from a human donor in good health (CMV status not recorded). Some clones in this sample may be carry-over from other donors' samples. The CDR3 runs from the conserved cysteine through the conserved F or W. A D gene is named only where the DNA matches it firmly. Size tells how often a clone was seen (once, few, many) or the class of an expanded clone, and some rows leave it out.

d_call clone_size j_call v_call cdr3_aa cdr3_nt
TRBD1 . TRBJ2-7 TRBV12-3/TRBV12-4 CASSKDRGFNYEQYF TGTGCCAGCAGCAAAGACAGGGGCTTTAACTACGAGCAGTACTTC
TRBD2 many TRBJ2-3 TRBV6-2/TRBV6-3 CASRTSGRPTDTQYF TGTGCCAGCAGGACTAGCGGGAGGCCCACAGATACGCAGTATTTT
TRBD1 few TRBJ1-1 TRBV19 CASKYHRDRPNTEAFF TGTGCCAGCAAATACCACAGGGACAGACCGAACACTGAAGCTTTCTTT
. few TRBJ1-6 TRBV7-2 CASSSDPGRNSPLHF TGTGCCAGCAGCTCCGATCCGGGACGGAATTCACCCCTCCACTTT
TRBD1 many TRBJ1-3 TRBV7-2 CASSFLTGGIGNTIYF TGTGCCAGCAGCTTTCTGACAGGGGGCATTGGAAACACCATATATTTT
TRBD2 many TRBJ2-7 TRBV27 CASSLTLGLAGPYEQYF TGTGCCAGCAGTCTAACCCTGGGACTAGCGGGTCCATACGAGCAGTACTTC
TRBD1 few TRBJ2-2 TRBV12-3/TRBV12-4 CASSPRTGGINTGELFF TGTGCCAGCAGTCCACGGACAGGGGGGATAAACACCGGGGAGCTGTTTTTT
. . TRBJ2-7 TRBV28 CAGSLVYEQYF TGTGCCGGCAGTTTAGTCTACGAGCAGTACTTC
TRBD2 few TRBJ2-4 TRBV11-3 CASSSNGLGTTQYF TGTGCCAGCAGCTCGAACGGACTAGGGACGACTCAGTACTTC
. . TRBJ1-1 TRBV7-2 CASSPWSGDAEAFF TGTGCCAGCAGCCCTTGGAGCGGGGATGCTGAAGCTTTCTTT
. few TRBJ1-2 TRBV7-2 CASSLGSGTAGYTF TGTGCCAGCAGCTTAGGCTCAGGGACGGCTGGCTACACCTTC
. few TRBJ2-7 TRBV6-5 CASSYSWQVNEQYF TGTGCCAGCAGTTACTCATGGCAGGTCAACGAGCAGTACTTC
. few TRBJ2-5 TRBV7-6 CASSTEWLGETQYF TGTGCCAGCAGCACCGAATGGTTAGGAGAGACCCAGTACTTC
. few TRBJ1-2 TRBV12-3/TRBV12-4 CASSPIIDYGYTF TGTGCCAGCAGCCCTATAATCGATTATGGCTACACCTTC
. once TRBJ2-5 TRBV19 CASSTSAPPRETQYF TGTGCCAGTAGTACATCCGCGCCCCCCCGAGAGACCCAGTACTTC
TRBD1 . TRBJ2-7 TRBV5-4 CASSFDRAYEQYF TGTGCCAGCAGCTTTGACAGGGCCTACGAGCAGTACTTC
. . TRBJ1-4 TRBV4-1 CASSQDRAVNEKLFF TGCGCCAGCAGCCAAGATCGAGCTGTTAATGAAAAACTGTTTTTT
. . TRBJ1-2 TRBV30 CAWSRPAGGYTF TGTGCCTGGAGTAGGCCAGCCGGTGGCTACACCTTC
. once TRBJ2-5 TRBV15 CATSVPQETQYF TGTGCCACCAGCGTCCCCCAAGAGACCCAGTACTTC
TRBD2 few TRBJ2-1 TRBV6-2/TRBV6-3 CASSFRTSGRGDIGEQFF TGTGCCAGCAGTTTTCGCACTAGCGGGAGAGGTGACATAGGTGAGCAGTTCTTC
TRBD1 many TRBJ1-5 TRBV6-2/TRBV6-3 CASRRTGNNQPQHF TGTGCCAGCAGGCGGACAGGGAACAATCAGCCCCAGCATTTT
. . TRBJ2-2 TRBV5-4 CASSLRGSRIGELFF TGTGCCAGCAGCTTGCGAGGGAGTCGAATCGGGGAGCTGTTTTTT
. . TRBJ2-7 TRBV7-3 CASSLYPGLHTYEQYF TGTGCCAGCAGCTTATACCCGGGACTCCATACCTACGAGCAGTACTTC
. few TRBJ2-4 TRBV6-1 CASIGRGENIQYF TGTGCCAGCATCGGAAGGGGAGAAAACATTCAGTACTTC
. . TRBJ1-1 TRBV6-1 CASRRTTNTEAFF TGTGCCAGCAGGCGGACTACGAACACTGAAGCTTTCTTT
. . TRBJ1-6 TRBV28 CASWDSNSPLHF TGTGCCAGTTGGGATTCGAATTCACCCCTCCACTTT
. . TRBJ2-7 TRBV27 CASRFYEQYF TGTGCCAGCCGCTTCTACGAGCAGTACTTC
. . TRBJ1-4 TRBV19 CASSRNDGPTNEKLFF TGTGCCAGTAGTCGCAACGACGGGCCGACTAATGAAAAACTGTTTTTT
. . TRBJ2-1 TRBV12-3/TRBV12-4 CASSAFRQVPYNEQFF TGTGCCAGCAGCGCTTTCCGGCAGGTCCCCTACAATGAGCAGTTCTTC
. few TRBJ2-7 TRBV6-2/TRBV6-3 CASSYPGTDTYEQYF TGTGCCAGCAGTTACCCCGGGACCGATACCTACGAGCAGTACTTC
. few TRBJ2-2 TRBV19 CASSIGLAAPNTGELFF TGTGCCAGTAGTATTGGATTGGCGGCTCCAAACACCGGGGAGCTGTTTTTT
. . TRBJ2-5 TRBV29-1 CSVHLGHTRAWETQYF TGCAGCGTTCACCTTGGGCACACTCGGGCGTGGGAGACCCAGTACTTC
. few TRBJ2-3 TRBV20-1 CSARDKRLASDTQYF TGCAGTGCTAGAGATAAGAGGCTAGCTTCAGATACGCAGTATTTT